The TCR beta chain under discussion was sequenced for a study of CD8 T cells in ankylosing spondylitis (dated by TCRdb to about 2017). With respect to the entire study: T cell receptor beta repertoires were profiled in healthy donors and ankylosing spondylitis patients so that disease-linked TCR variants could be found. The full study cohort comprised 25 ankylosing spondylitis patients and over 95 healthy donors. Peripheral blood samples were taken, and synovial fluid was additionally collected from ankylosing spondylitis patients.

The research as a whole found: The disease-linked clones were reported as significantly enriched in matched synovial fluid samples from ankylosing spondylitis patients. A TCR beta motif of several highly homologous amino acid variants appeared characteristic of blood from ankylosing spondylitis patients. The disease-linked clones had a CD8+ phenotype and were found at relatively low frequencies in peripheral blood. Some motif variants were previously reported in synovial fluid and blood of reactive arthritis patients, suggesting common disease-initiation mechanisms.

The run used an Illumina HiSeq 2500. TCR beta libraries were prepared by quantitative 5'-RACE with molecular barcodes. The original methods were these. A new computational method based on a probabilistic model of VDJ rearrangement was used to identify disease-linked TCR variants. TCRdb trimmed public reads at Q25 via fastp, called clones via MiXCR and kept in-frame beta chains. Records with the same CDR3 protein are collapsed into one entry carrying the most frequent genes and DNA. TCRdb's processing, not the study's, gives the V and J calls here. This sample has 150,000 or so distinct CDR3 sequences in its table, and roughly 18% of those were observed once. The ten largest make up roughly 7.7% of the sample. The sample holds a few counts of this clonotype. This clone's antigen is unknown. No clone much larger than this one lies a single base away; base qualities are absent. CDR1 and CDR2 (WSHSY, SAAADI) derive from the germline V gene. Including the terminal cysteine and phenylalanine, the CDR3 comprises 15 residues. The read is trimmed to its CDR3 DNA, 45 bases read in frame from base 1. The trim is 6 bases for V and 0 bases for J, with a gap of 9 bases between the germline ends.

Source material: blood, either unsorted or a sorted T cell fraction (not recorded which). The sequence came from a male donor with ankylosing spondylitis or in good health (not recorded which). The chain is encoded by TRBV10-2 joined to TRBJ1-6, with an unclear D gene assignment. The CDR3 in this case is CASRNPSSYNSPLHF. The DNA sequence is given as TGCGCCAGCAGAAATCCCAGCTCCTATAATTCACCCCTCCACTTT.